This entry features one T cell receptor (beta chain) sequence. These data come from a study of Ad26.COV2.S vaccination and SARS-CoV-2 variants. Indicated treatment: approximately 18 received Ad26.COV2.S at low or high dose, single or two shots; five or six received placebo; per-sample allocation not given. The investigators took samples on day 63 after the first vaccine or placebo injection. Clones were sequenced by immunoSEQ multiplex PCR, and TCRdb holds only the in-frame ones, with some missing. This table has more than 350,000 clones, 80% to 95% appearing once. This CDR3 spans 14 amino acids. Germline loops: CDR1 LNHDA, CDR2 SQIVND (reference sequence). The V and J ends lost 5 bases and 2 bases, in that order; junction bases with no gene match: 5.

Sequencing used peripheral blood, obtained in a trial of Ad26.COV2.S vaccine versus placebo. The chain combines TRBV19 with TRBJ2-7; TRBD2 aligns across 8 bases. The origin of this receptor is a person between 18 and 65 years old who received the Ad26.COV2.S COVID-19 vaccine or a placebo. This chain's CDR3 is CASSRPGLAYEQYF. CDR3 nucleotides: TGTGCCAGTAGTCGTCCGGGACTAGCCTACGAGCAGTACTTC. Together with reference TRBV19 and TRBJ2-7, the CDR3 gives the full variable domain: DGGITQSPKYLFRKEGQNVTLSCEQNLNHDAMYWYRQDPGQGLRLIYYSQIVNDFQKGDIAEGYSVSREKKESFPLTVTSAQKNPTAFYLCASSRPGLAYEQYFGPGTRLTVT.